Here is one TCR beta chain with its context. Under the authors' procedure: Reference gene primer amplification gave nucleated cell count estimates. The data were produced by immunoSEQ multiplex PCR, yet TCRdb's version contains in-frame clones alone and is incomplete. The V and J calls and the clone size are those of that table, but D and trimming were determined from the DNA. The sample records more than 300,000 clones, under 95% being singletons. The V segment lost 3 bases and the J segment 2 bases; nucleotides outside the gene matches: 4. The germline gives CDR1 MDHEN, CDR2 SYDVKM. The CDR3 covers 15 residues. The data were taken from a study of blood T cell repertoires in COVID-19. Study context: The study drew acute and convalescent COVID-19 samples from the United States, Italy and Spain. PBMCs, B-cell-depleted T cells, or T cells were the source of the cDNA or gDNA that made up the material.

Enrolled through a virtual design, the participants were between roughly 18 and 95 years of age and came from 24 US areas. The TCR sequence derives from a woman in her 30s who had recovered from COVID-19. The sequencing input was PBMCs or T cells enriched from blood (not recorded which). V gene TRBV28 combines with J gene TRBJ2-1; 7 bases line up with TRBD2. The CDR3 DNA is TGTGCCAGCAGTTTTGAGCTAGCGGCCTACAATGAGCAGTTCTTC. Translating it yields CASSFELAAYNEQFF.